This T cell receptor (beta chain) was documented in a study of T cells in Graves' hyperthyroidism and ophthalmopathy. Turning to the study itself: Upon initial diagnosis and before any treatment, peripheral blood was collected. Regarding the study as a whole: Ophthalmopathy got predicted by the model a median approximately 6.3 months before its onset. From stable hyperthyroidism, ophthalmopathy was set apart by a 13 V-J model.

The trim removed 2 bases at V and 8 bases at J, leaving 9 bases unmatched. CDR3 size: 14 residues. Germline values: CDR1 DFQATT, CDR2 SNEGSKA (reference sequence). Amplified TCR beta CDR3 regions derived from RNA transcripts. The HTBI primer set was used in a first-round RT-PCR of the TCR CDR3. TCRdb passed the multiplex PCR reads through MiXCR, listing each CDR3 protein once. Of more than 350,000 distinct CDR3 sequences in the sample, nearly 15% are singletons; the top ten hold approximately 20%. This clonotype showed up just a few times. Its target is unknown. This receptor was obtained from a woman aged 60-70 years with Graves' ophthalmopathy. The chain joins TRBV20-1 to TRBJ2-1; 7 bases line up with TRBD1. Sequencing was carried out using blood. The CDR3 DNA follows: TGCAGTGCTAGAACCCTGACAGGGATGCATGAGCAGTTCTTC. This gives the protein CSARTLTGMHEQFF.